Following are 10 T cell receptor beta chains from one sample sequenced in a study of cytotoxic CD8 clonotypes in ibrutinib-treated CLL. Some clones are missing from TCRdb's copy, which holds only in-frame ones; the method was immunoSEQ multiplex PCR. This sample carries tens of thousands of clones, about 86% of them seen once, and the ten largest clones take more than 5%. The starting material was PBMCs, obtained before ibrutinib treatment. The receptors shown here come from a human donor with chronic lymphocytic leukemia.

V and J are TRBV18 and TRBJ2-2, with 9 nucleotides matching TRBD1. This CDR3 is 18 amino acids long. The V gene end was trimmed by 6 bases and the J gene end by 1 base; junction bases not matched to a gene: 12. Per the germline V gene, CDR1 is KGHSH and CDR2 is LQKENI. The CDR3 is CASSTMPPGQGNTGELFF. CDR3 bases: TGTGCCAGCTCGACTATGCCGCCGGGACAGGGGAACACCGGGGAGCTGTTTTTT.

This rearrangement joins TRBV2 to TRBJ2-1; no definite D call. Deletions cut 7 bases from V and 2 bases from J, with 9 bases between. The V gene's germline CDR1 is SNHLY and CDR2 FYNNEI. CDR3 length equals 13 residues. The CDR3 coding sequence is TGTGCCAGCATAGGGCTAGCCTACAATGAGCAGTTCTTC. It translates to CASIGLAYNEQFF.

J is TRBJ1-1 and V is TRBV5-1; 9 bases are a match to TRBD1. Looked up from germline, CDR1 is SGHRS and CDR2 is YFSETQ. The CDR3 contains 15 residues. The trim removed 1 base at V and 5 bases at J, leaving 6 bases unmatched. The CDR3 loop is CASSLTGGLGTEAFF. CDR3 nucleotide sequence: TGCGCCAGCAGCTTGACAGGGGGCTTGGGTACTGAAGCTTTCTTT.

This chain uses TRBV14 with TRBJ1-2; TRBD1 matches at 7 bases. V trimming: 1 base; J trimming: 1 base; junction bases outside the gene matches: 3. Germline V gene sequence: CDR1 SGHDN, CDR2 FVKESK. The CDR3 has 15 residues. In nucleotides, the CDR3 is TGTGCCAGCAGCCAAGTACGGGACAGTAACTATGGCTACACCTTC. This gives the protein CASSQVRDSNYGYTF. Full variable domain (remainder filled in from reference TRBV14 and TRBJ1-2): EAGVTQFPSHSVIEKGQTVTLRCDPISGHDNLYWYRRVMGKEIKFLLHFVKESKQDESGMPNNRFLAERTGGTYSTLKVQPAELEDSGVYFCASSQVRDSNYGYTFGSGTRLTVV.

V and J are TRBV6-6 and TRBJ2-7, with 7 bases fitting TRBD1. The CDR3 spans 15 residues. Germline CDR1 MNHNY, CDR2 SVGAGI (reference sequence). J lost 4 bases, V lost 1 base, and 7 bases had no gene match. The CDR3, as DNA: TGTGCCAGCAGTTACTACTCGGGACAGCTTTACGAGCAGTACTTC. The encoded protein is CASSYYSGQLYEQYF.

The chain couples TRBV18 to TRBJ1-3; 8 bases map to TRBD1. The CDR3 totals 17 residues. Germline trimming cut 8 bases from V and 3 bases from J; bases unmatched to any gene: 15. Germline loops: CDR1 KGHSH, CDR2 LQKENI. Here the CDR3 reads CASRHVPQGAIGNTIYF. CDR3 nucleotide sequence: TGTGCCAGCAGACACGTACCTCAGGGGGCTATTGGAAACACCATATATTTT.

This chain uses TRBV7-3 with TRBJ2-3; 8 bases map to TRBD2. There are 14 residues in the CDR3. Unmatched junction bases numbered 7, after V lost 5 bases and J lost 6 bases. Germline assignment: CDR1 SGHTA and CDR2 FQGTGA. CDR3 nucleotides: TGTGCCAGCAGCCGGGAGGGGCCATGGGATACGCAGTATTTT. Protein sequence: CASSREGPWDTQYF. Full variable domain (rest looked up from reference TRBV7-3 and TRBJ2-3): GAGVSQTPSNKVTEKGKYVELRCDPISGHTALYWYRQSLGQGPEFLIYFQGTGAADDSGLPNDRFFAVRPEGSVSTLKIQRTERGDSAVYLCASSREGPWDTQYFGPGTRLTVL.

The chain uses TRBV7-3 and TRBJ2-7; D is unresolved. The CDR3 has 12 amino acids. Trimming took off 4 bases at V and 3 bases at J, with 7 bases between the two ends. Germline CDR1 and CDR2: SGHTA and FQGTGA. The chain's CDR3 is CASSSDHYEQYF. The CDR3 DNA sequence: TGTGCCAGCAGCTCAGACCACTACGAGCAGTACTTC.

The rearrangement uses TRBV5-1 and TRBJ1-5; 8 bases match TRBD1. CDR1 SGHRS and CDR2 YFSETQ come from the germline V gene. The CDR3 is made up of 15 amino acids. V lost 2 bases to trimming and J lost 4 bases; unmatched junction nucleotides: 5. The CDR3 sequence is CASSFGTGGNQPQHF. The CDR3 DNA reads as TGCGCCAGCAGCTTTGGAACAGGGGGAAATCAGCCCCAGCATTTT.

The V call is TRBV29-1, the J call TRBJ2-7; no clear D. The CDR3 extends over 11 amino acids. Trimming cost V 4 bases and J 2 bases, with 6 bases left between them. Looked up from germline, CDR1 is SQVTM and CDR2 is ANQGSEA. This chain's CDR3 is CSVGQAYEQYF. Written as DNA, the CDR3 is TGCAGCGTTGGACAAGCCTACGAGCAGTACTTC.